This T cell receptor beta chain was documented in a study of metastatic and nonmetastatic thyroid tumors. This clone occurred many times. All patients were treatment-naive before thyroid surgery. TCRdb called clones again from the PCR reads with MiXCR. The repertoire has 40,000 to 55,000 clones, around a sixth of them found once; the top ten carry around 3%. Sequenced material: blood. This clonotype was obtained from a female donor with papillary thyroid cancer or a benign thyroid nodule (not recorded which). Some clones in this sample may be carry-over from other donors' samples.

CDR3 bases: TGTGCCAGCACTACCAGCGGGAGCGGCAATGAGCAGTTCTTC. Translated: CASTTSGSGNEQFF. The V and J genes are TRBV27 and TRBJ2-1; TRBD2 matches at 8 bases. CDR1 MNHEY and CDR2 SMNVEV come from the germline V gene (reference sequence). Losses at the gene ends were 7 bases for V and 6 bases for J; bases not matched to a gene: 8. The CDR3 loop spans 14 amino acids.